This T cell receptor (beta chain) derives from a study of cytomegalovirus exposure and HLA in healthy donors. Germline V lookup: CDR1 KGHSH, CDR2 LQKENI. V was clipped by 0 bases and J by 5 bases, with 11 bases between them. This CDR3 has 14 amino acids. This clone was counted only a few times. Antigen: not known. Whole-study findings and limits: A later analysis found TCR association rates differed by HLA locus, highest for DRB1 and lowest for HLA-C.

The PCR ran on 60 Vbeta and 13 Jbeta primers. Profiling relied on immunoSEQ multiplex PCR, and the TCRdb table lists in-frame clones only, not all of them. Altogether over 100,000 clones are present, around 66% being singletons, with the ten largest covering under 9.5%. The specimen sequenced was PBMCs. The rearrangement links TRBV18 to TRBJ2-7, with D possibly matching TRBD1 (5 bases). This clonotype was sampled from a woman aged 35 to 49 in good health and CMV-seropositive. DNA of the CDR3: TGTGCCAGCTCACCACCAGCAGGGAATCACGAGCAGTACTTC. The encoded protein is CASSPPAGNHEQYF.